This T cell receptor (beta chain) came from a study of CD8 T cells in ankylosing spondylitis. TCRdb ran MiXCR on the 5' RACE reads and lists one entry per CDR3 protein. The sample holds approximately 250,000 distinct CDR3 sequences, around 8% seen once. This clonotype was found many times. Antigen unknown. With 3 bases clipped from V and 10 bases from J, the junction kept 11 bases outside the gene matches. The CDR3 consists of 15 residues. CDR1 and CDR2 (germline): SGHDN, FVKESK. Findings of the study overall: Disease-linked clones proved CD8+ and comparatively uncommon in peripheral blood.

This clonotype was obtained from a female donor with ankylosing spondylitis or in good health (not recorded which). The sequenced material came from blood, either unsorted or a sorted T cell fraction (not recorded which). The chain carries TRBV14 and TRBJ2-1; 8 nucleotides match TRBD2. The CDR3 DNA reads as TGTGCCAGCAGCCACCGGGGGGGCAAACAGGGCGAGCAGTTCTTC. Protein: CASSHRGGKQGEQFF.